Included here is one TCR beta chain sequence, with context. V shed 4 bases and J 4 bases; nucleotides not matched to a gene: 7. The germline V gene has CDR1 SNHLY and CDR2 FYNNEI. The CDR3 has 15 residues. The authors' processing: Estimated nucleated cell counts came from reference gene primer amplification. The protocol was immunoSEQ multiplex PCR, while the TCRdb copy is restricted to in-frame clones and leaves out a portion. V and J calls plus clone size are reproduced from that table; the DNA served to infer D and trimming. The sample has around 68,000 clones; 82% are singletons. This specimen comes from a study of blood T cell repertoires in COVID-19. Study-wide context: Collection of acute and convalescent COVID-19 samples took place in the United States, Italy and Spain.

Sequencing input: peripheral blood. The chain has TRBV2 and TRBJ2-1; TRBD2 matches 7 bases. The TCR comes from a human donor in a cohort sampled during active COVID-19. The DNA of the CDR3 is TGTGCCAGCAGTGGGCAGGGAGGGGTGTACAATGAGCAGTTCTTC. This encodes CASSGQGGVYNEQFF.